This T cell receptor (beta chain) was recorded in a study of blood T cell repertoires in COVID-19. Looked up from germline, CDR1 is SEHNR and CDR2 is FQNEAQ (reference sequence). V gave up 3 bases and J gave up 1 base, with 18 bases separating them. The CDR3 is made up of 17 amino acids. Seattle patients were enrolled while actively infected and followed longitudinally. Original analysis: Reference gene primer amplification yielded estimated nucleated cell counts. Sequencing was performed with immunoSEQ multiplex PCR; in TCRdb, only in-frame clones are kept and a portion is missing. That table is the source of V, J and clone size, and D and trimming were worked out from the DNA. The sample has some 270,000 clones; about 80% are singletons.

Sequencing was performed on peripheral blood. The TCR was taken from an older person with COVID-19, enrolled during active disease. The chain recombines TRBV7-9 with TRBJ1-2; D might be TRBD1 (5 bases). The CDR3 DNA follows: TGTGCCAGCAGCTTGGACGGGGGATACCGAAGTAACTATGGCTACACCTTC. This encodes CASSLDGGYRSNYGYTF. Drawing the rest from reference TRBV7-9 and TRBJ1-2, the complete variable domain is DTGVSQNPRHKITKRGQNVTFRCDPISEHNRLYWYRQTLGQGPEFLTYFQNEAQLEKSRLLSDRFSAERPKGSFSTLEIQRTEQGDSAMYLCASSLDGGYRSNYGYTFGSGTRLTVV.